This T cell receptor (beta chain) originates from a study of shared clonotypes between healthy human individuals (dated by TCRdb to between 2020 and 2021). General notes on the study: A couple of women and a few men aged 18 to 49 years were included in the cohort. For each donor, CD4 naive and CD4 memory were each run on three plates, CD8 naive on two plates, and CD8 memory on one plate. To increase sequencing depth and limit assay-specific biases, TCR repertoire library preparation and sequencing were carried out by different laboratories using diverse techniques. To estimate repertoire size and how much clonotypes are shared between individuals, the study performed deep sequencing of blood TCR repertoires from 4 to 6 healthy adults. Per donor, leukapheresis produced somewhere between about 0.85 and 10 billion PBMCs.

With regard to this clone: Its antigen target is currently unknown. Base-call qualities are not available, and no considerably larger clone is one nucleotide away.

The germline V gene yields SGHTA for CDR1 and FQGNSA for CDR2. Counted from cysteine to phenylalanine, this CDR3 has 13 amino acids. The sequence is cut down to CDR3 DNA, 39 bases in frame from base 1. The trim is 1 base for V and 2 bases for J, with a gap of 6 bases between the germline ends. Results and caveats for the whole study, not just this receptor: The small number of donors limited the genetic and exposure-history diversity represented. Based on pairwise subsampling, the degree of clonotype sharing among donors was expected to be affected by sequencing depth. Larger estimated clonotype richness was generally found for naive subsets than for memory subsets. Clonotypes shared by all four sorted-subset donors showed higher generation probabilities than non-shared clonotypes. Sampling was limited to blood, and TCR repertoires in tissue likely differ from TCR repertoires in blood. Rarefaction of sorted-subset datasets indicated incomplete sequencing despite the large sequencing depth. Sharing across several donors was observed for approximately 4.6% of naive CD4, over 3% of naive CD8, over 2% of memory CD4, and about 0.39% of memory CD8 clonotypes.

Using the deep immunoSEQ assay, TCR CDR3 regions were amplified from genomic DNA by multiplex PCR. Genomic DNA extracted from each cell subset was distributed evenly over all wells of several immunoSEQ 96-well plates, and each plate served as one replicate. For sorted subsets, 200 ng of genomic DNA, equivalent to some 33,000 T cell genomes, went into each replicate PCR. The purified libraries were quantified using a Qubit 3.0 fluorometer, sized with a Bioanalyzer 2100, and then quantified again using the KAPA Library Quantification kit. Every immunoSEQ 96-well plate was sequenced on a dedicated single-read 150-cycle Illumina NextSeq 550 flow cell. Under the source paper's analysis protocol: Because only junctional sequences without quality scores were contained in the immunoSEQ output, filtering matching that applied to full-length reads could not be performed. Sequences were annotated with PyIR, a Python wrapper for IgBLAST v1.9, and V/J genes and CDR3 were assigned using IMGT germline references. Reads were filtered out if the reads had weak V/J assignments (E-value above 1e-6), no CDR3, stop codons, out-of-frame junctions, or ambiguous translated residues. V3J clonotypes were defined as sequences sharing the same inferred V gene, J gene, and CDR3 amino acid sequence. Percentage overlap between repertoires was computed as shared unique clonotypes divided by the size of the smaller repertoire. Repertoire richness was assessed with RTK rarefaction, the Chao1 estimator, and Recon v2.1 estimates of unobserved clonotypes. Generation probabilities were computed with OLGA for all TCRbeta clonotypes obtained by the gDNA method from several donors. TCRdb took this table from immuneACCESS and kept in-frame rearrangements with V and J called. Such tables lack part of the clones; where checked against another copy, unresolved V genes explain under half of the gap, and the rest is unexplained. The V and J calls and clone size come from that table; D and trimming were worked out from the DNA. The sample contains over 2 million clones, approximately 95% of them found a single time. The top ten clonotypes cover roughly 1% of the sample.

CD8 naive samples were obtained by positive selection for CCR7 among CD45RO-negative cells, yielding a CD45RA+CCR7+ population from which TemRA cells were excluded. The donors were healthy, HIV-negative adults who had no recently reported acute infections or vaccinations. Every donor was a Caucasian adult living in Nashville, Tennessee, USA. Blood was collected by leukapheresis, and PBMCs were isolated by Ficoll-Histopaque density gradient centrifugation and then cryopreserved in liquid nitrogen vapor phase. Purity and quantity of every magnetically sorted T cell population were checked by analytical flow cytometry. Genomic DNA was isolated from each sorted fraction and quantified by UV absorbance on a Nanodrop 2000c.

The sequence derives from a man aged 18 to 29 in good health. Sequencing was carried out using naive CD8+ T cells sorted from blood. The cell subset or site label corresponds to: CD45RA+CCR7+. This chain joins TRBV7-2 to TRBJ2-7, with the D gene too uncertain to name. The base sequence is TGTGCCAGCAGCTTAGACAGACCCTACGAGCAGTACTTC. This gives the protein CASSLDRPYEQYF.